In this sample, the clone carrying this T cell receptor (beta chain) turned up a few times. The assay was immunoSEQ multiplex PCR, and TCRdb's table has in-frame clones only and misses some. The table shows some 320,000 clones, with 85% occurring only once. This specimen belongs to a study of Ad26.COV2.S vaccination and SARS-CoV-2 variants. Treatment described: roughly 20 received Ad26.COV2.S at low or high dose, single or two shots; a few received placebo; per-sample allocation not given. Sampling was done on day 63 after the first vaccine or placebo injection. Boston hosted the donor, who was an adult aged 18-55 years. Germline V lookup: CDR1 MNHNS, CDR2 SASEGT. Trimming removed 3 bases from V and 3 bases from J; junction bases left unmatched: 8. This CDR3 has 15 amino acids.

Source: peripheral blood, taken in a trial of Ad26.COV2.S vaccine versus placebo. This clonotype was obtained from a person between 18 and 65 years old who received the Ad26.COV2.S COVID-19 vaccine or a placebo. V gene TRBV6-1 combines with J gene TRBJ2-7; 7 nucleotides line up with TRBD1. The CDR3 nucleotides are TGTGCCAGCAGTGATTCTGGTCGGGACAGCTACGAGCAGTACTTC. This sequence encodes CASSDSGRDSYEQYF.